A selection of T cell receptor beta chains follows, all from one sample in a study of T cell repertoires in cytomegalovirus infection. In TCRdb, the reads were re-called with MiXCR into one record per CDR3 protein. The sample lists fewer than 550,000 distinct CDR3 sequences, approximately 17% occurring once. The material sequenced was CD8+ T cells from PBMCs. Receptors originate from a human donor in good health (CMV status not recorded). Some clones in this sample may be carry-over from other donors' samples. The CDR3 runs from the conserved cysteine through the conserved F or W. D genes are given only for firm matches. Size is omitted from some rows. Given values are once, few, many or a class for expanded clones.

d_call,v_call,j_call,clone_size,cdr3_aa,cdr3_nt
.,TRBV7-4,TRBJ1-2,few,CASTPTDFYGYTF,TGTGCCAGCACCCCGACGGATTTCTATGGCTACACCTTC
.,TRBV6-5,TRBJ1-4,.,CASRLGAPTNEKPFF,TGTGCCAGCAGACTCGGAGCCCCAACTAATGAAAAACCGTTTTTT
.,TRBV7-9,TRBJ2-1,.,CASSPPEVEQFF,TGTGCCAGCAGCCCACCCGAGGTAGAGCAGTTCTTC
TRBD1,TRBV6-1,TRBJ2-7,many,CASRDTTGGNYEQYF,TGTGCCAGCAGAGATACGACAGGGGGAAACTACGAGCAGTACTTC
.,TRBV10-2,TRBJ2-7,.,CASSGVRDTLSYEQYF,TGCGCCAGCAGTGGAGTAAGGGACACCCTCTCCTACGAGCAGTACTTC
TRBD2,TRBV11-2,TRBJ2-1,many,CASSLWRGDPNEQFF,TGTGCCAGCAGCTTATGGCGGGGGGATCCCAATGAGCAGTTCTTC
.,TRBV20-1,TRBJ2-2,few,CSARDLRGETRTGELFF,TGCAGTGCTAGAGATCTCAGGGGGGAGACTAGAACGGGGGAGCTGTTTTTT
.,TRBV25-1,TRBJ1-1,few,CAIPGRGEAFF,TGTGCCATCCCGGGGAGGGGGGAAGCTTTCTTT
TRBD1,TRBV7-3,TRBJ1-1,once,CASNLGWGNRGENTEAFF,TGTGCCAGCAACTTGGGTTGGGGTAACAGGGGTGAGAACACTGAAGCTTTCTTT
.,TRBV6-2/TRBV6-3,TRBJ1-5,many,CASNGPNSNQPQHF,TGTGCCAGCAATGGACCGAATAGCAATCAGCCCCAGCATTTT
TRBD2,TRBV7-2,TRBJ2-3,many,CASRPLTSGRGGTDTQYF,TGTGCCAGCAGACCCCTCACTAGCGGGAGAGGGGGCACAGATACGCAGTATTTT
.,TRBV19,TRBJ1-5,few,CASSMLGNQPQHF,TGTGCCAGTAGTATGTTGGGGAATCAGCCCCAGCATTTT
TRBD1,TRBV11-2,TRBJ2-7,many,CASSFGTGDISYEQYF,TGTGCCAGCAGCTTTGGGACAGGGGATATCTCCTACGAGCAGTACTTC
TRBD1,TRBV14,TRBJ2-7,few,CASSQDWDRGIRFPGYEQYF,TGTGCCAGCAGCCAAGATTGGGACAGGGGGATTCGCTTCCCCGGCTACGAGCAGTACTTC
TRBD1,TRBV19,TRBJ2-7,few,CASSISLSQGRIYEQYF,TGTGCCAGTAGTATATCCCTCTCACAGGGGCGTATCTACGAGCAGTACTTC
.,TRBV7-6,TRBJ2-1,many,CASTTGGVYNEQFF,TGTGCCAGCACTACAGGAGGGGTCTACAATGAGCAGTTCTTC
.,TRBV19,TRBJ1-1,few,CASSIERSMNTEAFF,TGTGCCAGTAGTATAGAACGGTCAATGAACACTGAAGCTTTCTTT
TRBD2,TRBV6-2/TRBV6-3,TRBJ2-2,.,CASSTGGDTGELFF,TGTGCCAGCAGTACCGGGGGGGACACCGGGGAGCTGTTTTTT
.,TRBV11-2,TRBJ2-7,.,CASSPGARGTYEQYF,TGTGCCAGCAGTCCCGGCGCCCGGGGGACCTACGAGCAGTACTTC
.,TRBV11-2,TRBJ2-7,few,CASSSVMSGYEQYF,TGTGCCAGCAGCTCCGTCATGAGCGGGTACGAGCAGTACTTC
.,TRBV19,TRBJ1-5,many,CASSTGPGFGQPQHF,TGTGCCAGTAGTACAGGCCCGGGGTTCGGTCAGCCCCAGCATTTT
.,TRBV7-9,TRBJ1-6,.,CASSLESGDNSPLHF,TGTGCCAGCAGCTTAGAAAGCGGGGATAATTCACCCCTCCACTTT
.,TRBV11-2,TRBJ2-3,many,CASSIAPAADTQYF,TGTGCCAGCTCGATAGCCCCAGCTGCAGATACGCAGTATTTT
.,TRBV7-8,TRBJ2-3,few,CASSSDWYTQYF,TGTGCCAGCAGCTCTGACTGGTATACGCAGTATTTT
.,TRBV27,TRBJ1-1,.,CASSLSKGTEAFF,TGTGCCAGCAGTTTATCGAAGGGGACTGAAGCTTTCTTT
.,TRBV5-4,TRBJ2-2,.,CASSTGTSTGELFF,TGTGCCAGCAGCACTGGGACTTCCACCGGGGAGCTGTTTTTT
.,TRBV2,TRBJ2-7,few,CASSEARDYEQYF,TGTGCCAGCAGTGAGGCTAGGGATTACGAGCAGTACTTC
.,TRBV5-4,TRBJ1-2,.,CASSLGIKDGYTF,TGTGCCAGCAGCTTGGGAATCAAGGATGGCTACACCTTC
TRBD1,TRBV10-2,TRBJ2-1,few,CASSEMGTGEQFF,TGCGCCAGCAGTGAGATGGGGACAGGGGAGCAGTTCTTC
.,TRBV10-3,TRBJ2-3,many,CAISPQGTDTQYF,TGTGCCATCAGCCCCCAGGGGACAGATACGCAGTATTTT
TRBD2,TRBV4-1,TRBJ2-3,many,CASSHRGGRSDTQYF,TGCGCCAGCAGCCATCGGGGGGGCCGGAGTGATACGCAGTATTTT
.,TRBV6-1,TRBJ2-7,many,CASSVTTSIHEQYF,TGTGCCAGCAGCGTGACGACTAGTATCCACGAGCAGTACTTC
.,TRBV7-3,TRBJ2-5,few,CASSRTDQETQYF,TGTGCCAGCAGCAGGACGGACCAAGAGACCCAGTACTTC
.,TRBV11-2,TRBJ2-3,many,CASSFGGRDTDTQYF,TGTGCCAGCAGCTTCGGCGGTCGGGACACAGATACGCAGTATTTT
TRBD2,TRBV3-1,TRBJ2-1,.,CASSQDPSGIYNEQFF,TGTGCCAGCAGCCAAGATCCCAGCGGGATCTACAATGAGCAGTTCTTC
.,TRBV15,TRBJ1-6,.,CASGQGGISPLHF,TGTGCCTCGGGCCAAGGTGGAATTTCACCCCTCCACTTT
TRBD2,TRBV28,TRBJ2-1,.,CASVPGLGPGEQFF,TGTGCCAGCGTCCCGGGACTAGGCCCCGGGGAGCAGTTCTTC
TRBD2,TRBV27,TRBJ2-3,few,CASSETSGGTTDTQYF,TGTGCCAGCAGTGAAACTAGCGGGGGAACCACAGATACGCAGTATTTT
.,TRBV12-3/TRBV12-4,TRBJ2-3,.,CARSSSKGEATPGTDTQYF,TGTGCCAGAAGTTCGAGTAAGGGGGAGGCCACCCCCGGAACAGATACGCAGTATTTT